The 23 T cell receptor beta chains in this list originate from one sample, sequenced in a study of blood T cell repertoires in COVID-19. Using immunoSEQ multiplex PCR, the repertoire was profiled, and TCRdb retains in-frame clones only, with some absent. Of about 280,000 clones listed, nearly 90% are singletons. Material for sequencing was PBMCs or T cells enriched from blood (not recorded which). Every receptor here comes from a woman younger than 30 with acute COVID-19.

A single count supports this clone. The gene calls are TRBV28 and TRBJ1-4; D is undetermined. Germline V CDR1 and CDR2: MDHEN, SYDVKM. There are 15 residues in the CDR3. Trimming took off 7 bases at V and 5 bases at J, with 17 bases between the two ends. CDR3 sequence (DNA): TGTGCCAGCACAAACCCAACCCCAGGAAATGAAAAACTGTTTTTT. It yields the protein CASTNPTPGNEKLFF.

This chain links TRBV11-2 with TRBJ2-2; 13 positions match TRBD2. Trimming cost V 5 bases and J 0 bases; bases outside gene matches: 3. This CDR3 is built from 17 residues. The V gene's germline CDR1 is SGHAT and CDR2 FQNNGV. CDR3 protein: CASSQGLAGANTGELFF. The CDR3 bases are TGTGCCAGCAGCCAAGGACTAGCGGGAGCGAACACCGGGGAGCTGTTTTTT.

V usage is TRBV4-1 and J usage is TRBJ1-2; D is ambiguous. CDR1 is MGHRA and CDR2 is YSYEKL in the germline V gene. The CDR3 is 17 amino acids. V lost 0 bases and J 3 bases, leaving 17 bases between the germline ends. The CDR3 DNA follows: TGCGCCAGCAGCCAAGAAAGTAATCAGGCAGTGGACTATGGCTACACCTTC. Translating it yields CASSQESNQAVDYGYTF.

This clone was counted a few times. The chain joins TRBV7-8 to TRBJ2-1, with 8 positions matching TRBD1. V shed 5 bases, J shed 7 bases, and the junction held 13 bases outside the gene matches. The CDR3 contains 16 residues. Germline CDR1 SGHVS, CDR2 FQNEAQ. The CDR3 here is CASSVNRGSGRNEQFF. The CDR3 DNA follows: TGTGCCAGCAGCGTAAACAGGGGGAGTGGGAGAAATGAGCAGTTCTTC. Complete variable domain (other parts from reference TRBV7-8 and TRBJ2-1): GAGVSQSPRYKVAKRGQDVALRCDPISGHVSLFWYQQALGQGPEFLTYFQNEAQLDKSGLPSDRFFAERPEGSVSTLKIQRTQQEDSAVYLCASSVNRGSGRNEQFFGPGTRLTVL.

The gene calls are TRBV6-2 or TRBV6-3 and TRBJ2-7; 8 nucleotides match TRBD2. J lost 2 bases, V lost 4 bases, and 10 bases had no gene match. In germline, CDR1 is MNHEY, CDR2 SVGEGT. The CDR3 is 16 residues long. The DNA for the CDR3 is TGTGCCAGCAGTTCGTCACTAGCGGAAAATACCTACGAGCAGTACTTC. Translation gives CASSSSLAENTYEQYF.

CDR3 region: CASSSRTGNVEETQYF. DNA of the CDR3: TGTGCCAGTAGTTCACGGACAGGGAATGTGGAAGAGACCCAGTACTTC. V is TRBV19 and J is TRBJ2-5, with 8 bases identical to TRBD1. Germline trimming cut 5 bases from V and 3 bases from J; bases unmatched to any gene: 11. The CDR3 has 16 residues. Germline V gene sequence: CDR1 LNHDA, CDR2 SQIVND (reference sequence).

The V gene is TRBV19, the J gene TRBJ1-5; TRBD1 aligns across 7 bases. V shed 0 bases, J shed 7 bases, and the junction held 0 bases outside the gene matches. Germline V gives CDR1 LNHDA, CDR2 SQIVND (reference sequence). This CDR3 has 13 residues. CDR3 protein: CASSIDRGQPQHF. CDR3 DNA sequence: TGTGCCAGTAGTATAGACAGGGGGCAGCCCCAGCATTTT.

The chain recombines TRBV19 with TRBJ1-5; 7 bases agree with TRBD1. Germline CDR1 reads LNHDA; CDR2 reads SQIVND (reference sequence). V shed 2 bases and J 5 bases; nucleotides not matched to a gene: 9. CDR3 length: 16 amino acids. The DNA of the CDR3 is TGTGCCAGTAGTATAACCGTTATAGGGGGCTATCAGCCCCAGCATTTT. Protein product: CASSITVIGGYQPQHF.

V gene TRBV7-9 combines with J gene TRBJ2-1, with a weak D call TRBD2 (6 bases). The CDR3 has 15 residues. V lost 1 base, J lost 0 bases, and 7 bases lay in between. Per germline, CDR1 SEHNR and CDR2 FQNEAQ (reference sequence). The CDR3 sequence is CASSLDGSSYNEQFF. The CDR3 DNA is TGTGCCAGCAGCTTAGACGGGAGCTCCTACAATGAGCAGTTCTTC.

The chain combines TRBV7-2 with TRBJ2-5; 8 bases fit TRBD2. Germline values: CDR1 SGHTA, CDR2 FQGNSA. V was clipped by 4 bases and J by 7 bases; unmatched bases: 8. The CDR3 is 14 residues long. CDR3 DNA sequence: TGTGCCAGCAGCTCACGGGGGGGAATTCTGACCCAGTACTTC. Translating gives CASSSRGGILTQYF.

The V and J genes are TRBV5-6 and TRBJ1-2; no definite D call. The CDR3 spans 13 residues. Trimming removed 6 bases at V and 4 bases at J, with 13 bases between. Germline V lookup: CDR1 SGHDT, CDR2 YYEEEE. Here the CDR3 reads CASTPQIPYGYTF. CDR3 bases: TGTGCCAGCACCCCACAGATTCCCTATGGCTACACCTTC.

The chain employs TRBV6-6 and TRBJ2-2, with D unresolved. Trimming pared 5 bases from V and 5 bases from J, leaving 9 bases between. The germline V gene has CDR1 MNHNY and CDR2 SVGAGI (reference sequence). The CDR3 extends over 13 amino acids. Written as DNA, the CDR3 is TGTGCCAGCAGTATAATCCGGACCGGGGAGCTGTTTTTT. Its protein product is CASSIIRTGELFF.

J is TRBJ1-4 and V is TRBV6-5; the match to TRBD1 covers 7 bases. Looked up from germline, CDR1 is MNHEY and CDR2 is SVGAGI. This CDR3 has 15 residues. V dropped 5 bases and J dropped 5; count of bases not matched to a gene: 8. The CDR3 sequence is CASSTGTAENEKLFF. Here the CDR3 DNA reads TGTGCCAGCAGTACCGGGACAGCAGAAAATGAAAAACTGTTTTTT.

V is TRBV10-1 and J is TRBJ1-5; D is perhaps TRBD1 (5 bases). V lost 6 bases, J lost 10 bases, and 16 bases lay in between. The CDR3 totals 13 residues. Germline V gene data show CDR1 as WNHNN and CDR2 as SYGVQD (reference sequence). The CDR3: CASSPGGSKPQHF. CDR3 nucleotides: TGCGCCAGCAGCCCCGGGGGGTCAAAACCCCAGCATTTT.

V is TRBV29-1 and J is TRBJ2-3, with D maybe TRBD1 (6 bases). Germline CDR1 is SQVTM and CDR2 is ANQGSEA. The CDR3 totals 15 residues. V shed 6 bases and J shed 2 bases, with 18 bases lying between them. For the CDR3, the DNA is TGCAGCGTACGGTGGGGCAGGGGAAACACAGATACGCAGTATTTT. Translating gives CSVRWGRGNTDTQYF.

The chain couples TRBV30 to TRBJ1-5, with TRBD1 as a possible D gene (5 bases). The CDR3 loop spans 13 amino acids. V lost 5 bases to trimming and J lost 3 bases, with 11 bases between them. Germline V gene lookup returns CDR1 GTSNPN and CDR2 SVGIG (reference sequence). This chain's CDR3 is CAWAAGLNQPQHF. The CDR3 DNA sequence: TGTGCCTGGGCGGCGGGGCTCAATCAGCCCCAGCATTTT.

The V gene is TRBV28, the J gene TRBJ1-1; no firm D call. This CDR3 contains 14 residues. Germline V lookup: CDR1 MDHEN, CDR2 SYDVKM. V was pared by 6 bases and J by 7 bases, with 18 bases between. In DNA, the CDR3 is TGTGCCAGCAGCTCCCGGCCCGGGGTAAATGAAGCTTTCTTT. It codes for CASSSRPGVNEAFF.

The chain links TRBV27 to TRBJ2-5; TRBD1 matches at 9 bases. J gave up 4 bases and V 4 bases, and 7 bases lay outside the gene matches. The CDR3 loop spans 15 amino acids. The germline CDR1 and CDR2 sequences are MNHEY and SMNVEV (reference sequence). The CDR3 here is CASSYHRGRGETQYF. For the CDR3, the DNA is TGTGCCAGCAGTTACCACAGGGGGCGGGGAGAGACCCAGTACTTC.

This sequence joins TRBV2 and TRBJ2-7; D might be TRBD2 (5 bases). This CDR3 is 15 amino acids long. From germline, CDR1 is SNHLY and CDR2 FYNNEI. V lost 3 bases and J 3 bases, leaving 15 bases between the germline ends. The chain's CDR3 is CASSEGSSQNYEQYF. The CDR3 DNA reads TGTGCCAGCAGTGAGGGGTCTAGCCAAAACTACGAGCAGTACTTC. Full variable domain (missing parts from reference TRBV2 and TRBJ2-7): EPEVTQTPSHQVTQMGQEVILRCVPISNHLYFYWYRQILGQKVEFLVSFYNNEISEKSEIFDDQFSVERPDGSNFTLKIRSTKLEDSAMYFCASSEGSSQNYEQYFGPGTRLTVT.

The rearrangement joins TRBV7-9 to TRBJ2-1; TRBD2 matches 7 bases. The V and J ends lost 5 bases and 5 bases, in that order; junction bases with no gene match: 15. The CDR3 has 17 residues. Germline values: CDR1 SEHNR, CDR2 FQNEAQ (reference sequence). For the CDR3, the DNA is TGTGCCAGCAGCCCCGGACTAGTGCTATCCAAAGACAATGAGCAGTTCTTC. It is translated as CASSPGLVLSKDNEQFF.

This clone appeared once. The chain couples TRBV9 to TRBJ2-1; 10 bases map to TRBD2. This CDR3 spans 17 amino acids. Germline V CDR1 and CDR2: SGDLS, YYNGEE. With V trimmed by 0 bases and J by 0 bases, 3 bases remained unmatched. CDR3 sequence reads: CASSVVSSGSSYNEQFF. The CDR3 region has the DNA TGTGCCAGCAGCGTAGTTTCTAGCGGGAGCTCCTACAATGAGCAGTTCTTC.

The J gene is TRBJ1-1, the V gene TRBV19; a weak D match, TRBD1 (5 bases). The length of the CDR3 is 15 residues. Germline V gene data show CDR1 as LNHDA and CDR2 as SQIVND (reference sequence). The V gene lost 7 bases and the J gene lost 4 bases, with 19 bases spanning the gap. CDR3 DNA sequence: TGTGCCAGTACCATAGCCCGCCGCCAGGGCACTGAAGCTTTCTTT. Protein: CASTIARRQGTEAFF.

J is TRBJ1-2 and V is TRBV19; the D is unclear. There are 16 residues in the CDR3. V lost 4 bases and J 2 bases, leaving 17 bases between the germline ends. In germline, CDR1 is LNHDA, CDR2 SQIVND (reference sequence). CDR3 region: CASSTLRGVENYGYTF. DNA for the CDR3: TGTGCCAGTAGTACCCTCCGCGGGGTGGAGAACTATGGCTACACCTTC.